The clone carrying this TCR beta chain was picked up many times. Antigen unknown. Unique molecular identifiers were incorporated when the TCRbeta library was constructed. TCRdb itself ran the PCR reads through MiXCR, one entry per CDR3 protein. Here the sample spans about 290,000 distinct CDR3 sequences, about a tenth being singletons. The data were taken from a study of T-cell reconstitution after alpha-beta-depleted transplantation in children. CDR3 length: 14 amino acids. V was trimmed by 5 bases and J by 5 bases, leaving 15 bases between them. Germline CDR1 is SGHTA and CDR2 is FQGNSA. Whole-study results and caveats: Where some patients showed high TCRbeta diversity at day 60, it came from recipient T cells and thymic progenitors that had survived. A year post-transplant, T-cell counts and diversity derived mostly from newly produced T cells. Reported findings indicate that, about two months after transplant, alpha-beta T cells came from several hundred expanded clones, which were derived from non-depleted graft cells.

The sequencing here drew on PBMCs, taken before TCRalphabeta/CD19-depleted stem cell transplant. The clonotype was recovered from a boy under two years old with acute myeloid leukemia, due to receive a stem cell transplant. The V and J genes are TRBV7-2 and TRBJ2-5; D is uncertain. The CDR3 DNA follows: TGTGCCAGCAGCCCCCAGCCCCCCGGGGAGACCCAGTACTTC. It is translated as CASSPQPPGETQYF.